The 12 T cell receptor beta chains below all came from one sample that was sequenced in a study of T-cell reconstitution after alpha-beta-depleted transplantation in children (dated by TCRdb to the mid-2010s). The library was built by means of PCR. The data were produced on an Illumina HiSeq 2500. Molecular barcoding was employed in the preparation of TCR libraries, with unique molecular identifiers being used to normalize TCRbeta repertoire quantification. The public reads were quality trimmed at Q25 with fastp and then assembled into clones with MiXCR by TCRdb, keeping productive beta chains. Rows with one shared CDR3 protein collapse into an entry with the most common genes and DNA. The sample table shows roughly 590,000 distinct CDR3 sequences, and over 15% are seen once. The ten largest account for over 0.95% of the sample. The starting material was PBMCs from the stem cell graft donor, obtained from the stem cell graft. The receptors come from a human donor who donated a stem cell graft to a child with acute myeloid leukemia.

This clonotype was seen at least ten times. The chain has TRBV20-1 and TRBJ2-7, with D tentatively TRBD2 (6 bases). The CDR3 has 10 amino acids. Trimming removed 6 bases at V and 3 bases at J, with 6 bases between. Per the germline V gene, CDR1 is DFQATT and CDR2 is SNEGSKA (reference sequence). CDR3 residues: CSAGSYEQYF. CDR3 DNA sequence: TGCAGTGCCGGGAGCTACGAGCAGTACTTC.

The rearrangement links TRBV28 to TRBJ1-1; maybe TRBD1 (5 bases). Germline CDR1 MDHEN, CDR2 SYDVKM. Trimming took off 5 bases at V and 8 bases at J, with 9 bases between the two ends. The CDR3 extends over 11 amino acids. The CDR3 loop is CASSGWGEAFF. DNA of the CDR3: TGTGCCAGCAGTGGTTGGGGGGAAGCTTTCTTT.

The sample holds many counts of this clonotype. The CDR3 is CSASGGSYEQYF. CDR3 nucleotide sequence: TGCAGTGCTAGTGGGGGTTCCTACGAGCAGTACTTC. The gene calls are TRBV20-1 and TRBJ2-7; D might be TRBD1 or TRBD2, each matching 5 bases. Trimming shortened V by 3 bases and J by 1 base, and 7 bases separated the two germline ends. Per the germline V gene, CDR1 is DFQATT and CDR2 is SNEGSKA (reference sequence). The CDR3 spans 12 residues.

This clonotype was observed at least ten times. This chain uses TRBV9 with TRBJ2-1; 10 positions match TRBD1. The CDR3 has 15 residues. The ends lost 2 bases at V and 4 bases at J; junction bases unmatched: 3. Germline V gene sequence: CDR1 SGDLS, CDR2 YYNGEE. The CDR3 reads CASSVRTGGYNEQFF. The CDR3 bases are TGTGCCAGCAGCGTCCGGACAGGGGGGTACAATGAGCAGTTCTTC. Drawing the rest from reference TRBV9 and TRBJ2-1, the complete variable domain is DSGVTQTPKHLITATGQRVTLRCSPRSGDLSVYWYQQSLDQGLQFLIQYYNGEERAKGNILERFSAQQFPDLHSELNLSSLELGDSALYFCASSVRTGGYNEQFFGPGTRLTVL.

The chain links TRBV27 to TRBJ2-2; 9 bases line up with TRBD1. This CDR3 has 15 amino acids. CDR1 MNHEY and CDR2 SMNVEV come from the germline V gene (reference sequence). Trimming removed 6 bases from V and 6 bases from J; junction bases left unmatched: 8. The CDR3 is CASRTPGQGSGELFF. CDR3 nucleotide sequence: TGTGCCAGCAGAACTCCGGGACAGGGCTCCGGGGAGCTGTTTTTT.

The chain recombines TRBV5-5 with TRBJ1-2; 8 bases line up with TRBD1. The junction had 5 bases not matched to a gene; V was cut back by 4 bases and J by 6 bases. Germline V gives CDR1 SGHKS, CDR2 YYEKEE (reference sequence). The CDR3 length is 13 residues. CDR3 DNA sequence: TGTGCCAGCAGCCCGGACAGGGTACATGGCTACACCTTC. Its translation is CASSPDRVHGYTF. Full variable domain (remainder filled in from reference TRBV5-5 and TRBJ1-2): DAGVTQSPTHLIKTRGQQVTLRCSPISGHKSVSWYQQVLGQGPQFIFQYYEKEERGRGNFPDRFSARQFPNYSSELNVNALLLGDSALYLCASSPDRVHGYTFGSGTRLTVV.

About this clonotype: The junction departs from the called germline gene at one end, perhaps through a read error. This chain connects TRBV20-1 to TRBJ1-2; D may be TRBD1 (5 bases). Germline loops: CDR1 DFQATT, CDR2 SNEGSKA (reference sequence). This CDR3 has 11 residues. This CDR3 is CGASAGHGYTF. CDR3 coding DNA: TGCGGTGCTAGTGCAGGGCATGGCTACACCTTC.

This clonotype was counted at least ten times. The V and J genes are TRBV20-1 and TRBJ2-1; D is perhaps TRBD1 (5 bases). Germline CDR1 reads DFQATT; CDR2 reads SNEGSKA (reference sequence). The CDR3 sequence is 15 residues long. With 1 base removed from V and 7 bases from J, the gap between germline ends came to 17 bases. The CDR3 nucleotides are TGCAGTGCTAGAGGGTCGGCAGGGTGGAGTAATGAGCAGTTCTTC. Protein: CSARGSAGWSNEQFF.

CDR3 protein: CASSLGVLYGYTF. CDR3 coding DNA: TGTGCCAGCAGTTTAGGTGTCCTATATGGCTACACCTTC. The chain couples TRBV12-3 or TRBV12-4 to TRBJ1-2; D not resolved. Trimming took 1 base from V and 5 from J, leaving 8 bases between them. The CDR3 runs to 13 residues.

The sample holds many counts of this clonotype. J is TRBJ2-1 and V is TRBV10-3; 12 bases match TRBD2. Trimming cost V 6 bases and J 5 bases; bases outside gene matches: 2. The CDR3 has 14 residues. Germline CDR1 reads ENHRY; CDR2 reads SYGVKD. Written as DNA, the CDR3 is TGTGCCATCAGCAGACTAGCGGGGGACAATGAGCAGTTCTTC. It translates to CAISRLAGDNEQFF.

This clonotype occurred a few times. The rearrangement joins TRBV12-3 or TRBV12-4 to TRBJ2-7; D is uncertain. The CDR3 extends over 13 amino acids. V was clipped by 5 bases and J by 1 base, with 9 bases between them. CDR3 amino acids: CASSPASSYEQYF. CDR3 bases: TGTGCCAGCAGTCCGGCCTCATCCTACGAGCAGTACTTC.

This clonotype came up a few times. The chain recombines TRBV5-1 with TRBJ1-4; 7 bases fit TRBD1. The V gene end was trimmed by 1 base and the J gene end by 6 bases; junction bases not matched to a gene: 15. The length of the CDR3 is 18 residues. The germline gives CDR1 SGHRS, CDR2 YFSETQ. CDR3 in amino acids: CASSLSIRNRDRYEKLFF. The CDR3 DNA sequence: TGCGCCAGCAGCTTGAGTATCAGGAACCGGGACAGATATGAAAAACTGTTTTTT.